This T cell receptor (beta chain) appears in the sequencing data of a study of human T cells and chemical hapten exposure. General study points: DPC sensitization left the count of TCRs above 1 in 1000 unchanged.

As the library was built, unique molecular identifiers were attached to individual cDNA molecules. One entry per CDR3 protein, called by TCRdb with MiXCR from the RACE reads. The sample has 80,000 to 100,000 distinct CDR3 sequences; approximately 9.7% are singletons. Notes on this clonotype: Its antigen is as yet unknown.

As to time point: healthy volunteer bleed at 2 weeks. Unfractionated whole blood was the source from which total RNA was extracted. Germline loops: CDR1 DFQATT, CDR2 SNEGSKA (reference sequence). The CDR3 has 14 residues. The V gene lost 3 bases and the J gene lost 3 bases, with 15 bases spanning the gap. This sequence joins TRBV20-1 and TRBJ2-7; D is ambiguous. The TCR comes from a female donor in good health. Some clones in this sample may be carry-over from other donors' samples. The sample was whole blood. The CDR3 DNA is TGCAGTGCTAGTCAACCTAGTGGCCACTACGAGCAGTACTTC. This gives the protein CSASQPSGHYEQYF.